The T cell receptor (beta chain) under discussion was sequenced for a study of T cell responses to AZD1222 COVID-19 vaccine. Study observations and caveats: The study sampled repertoires only after the peak T cell response.

CDR1 and CDR2 from the germline V gene are SGHTA and FQGNSA. The ends were cut back, 3 bases at V and 1 base at J, with 12 bases in the middle. The CDR3 spans 15 residues. Concerning this clone itself: Its target is not known.

Clones were read by immunoSEQ multiplex PCR, and TCRdb kept only the in-frame ones, dropping some. The sample includes 120,000 or so clones, approximately 90% of them seen just once. The V and J genes are TRBV7-2 and TRBJ1-1; TRBD1 might be the D (5 bases). The clonotype comes from an adult in good health. The specimen was peripheral blood, collected on day 0 of AZD1222 vaccination. CDR3 nucleotide sequence: TGTGCCAGCAGCTTGCAGGGCTTTGGGAACACTGAAGCTTTCTTT. Protein product: CASSLQGFGNTEAFF.